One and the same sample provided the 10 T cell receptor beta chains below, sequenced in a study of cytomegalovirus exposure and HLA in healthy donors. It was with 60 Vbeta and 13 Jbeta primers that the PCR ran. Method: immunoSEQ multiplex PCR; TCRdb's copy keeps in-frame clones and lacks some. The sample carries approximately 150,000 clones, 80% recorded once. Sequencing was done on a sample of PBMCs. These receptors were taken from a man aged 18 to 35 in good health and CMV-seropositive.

The CDR3, as DNA: TGTGCCAGCAGCTTTCGTGGCCGCTGCTCCTACAATGAGCAGTTCTTC. Protein: CASSFRGRCSYNEQFF. V is TRBV12-1 and J is TRBJ2-1; TRBD1, the table's D call, was not compared with the DNA. TRBV12-1 is assigned pseudogene status. The CDR3 consists of 16 residues.

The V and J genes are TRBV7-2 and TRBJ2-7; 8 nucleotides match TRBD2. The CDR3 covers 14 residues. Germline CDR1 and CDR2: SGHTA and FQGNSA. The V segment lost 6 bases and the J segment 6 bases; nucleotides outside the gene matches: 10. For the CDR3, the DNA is TGTGCCAGCAGGAAGGAAGCGGGAGTTTTCGAGCAGTACTTC. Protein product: CASRKEAGVFEQYF.

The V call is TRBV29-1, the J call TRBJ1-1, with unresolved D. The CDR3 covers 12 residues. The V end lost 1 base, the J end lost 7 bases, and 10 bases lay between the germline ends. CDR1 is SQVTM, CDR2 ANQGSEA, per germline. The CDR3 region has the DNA TGCAGCGTTGAAGGAGATGTAATTGAAGCTTTCTTT. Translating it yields CSVEGDVIEAFF.

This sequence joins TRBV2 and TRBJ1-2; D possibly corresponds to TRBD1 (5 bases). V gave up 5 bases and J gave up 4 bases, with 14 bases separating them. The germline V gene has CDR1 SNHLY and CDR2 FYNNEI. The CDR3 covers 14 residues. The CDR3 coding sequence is TGTGCCAGCAGTACAGGCGAAAGTGTCTATGGCTACACCTTC. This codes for CASSTGESVYGYTF.

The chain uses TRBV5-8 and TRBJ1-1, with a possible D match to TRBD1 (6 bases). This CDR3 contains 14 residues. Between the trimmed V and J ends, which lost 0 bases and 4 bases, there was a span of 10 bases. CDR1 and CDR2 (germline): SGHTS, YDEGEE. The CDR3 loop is CASSLVQGSTEAFF. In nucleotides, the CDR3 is TGTGCCAGCAGCTTGGTCCAGGGGAGCACTGAAGCTTTCTTT.

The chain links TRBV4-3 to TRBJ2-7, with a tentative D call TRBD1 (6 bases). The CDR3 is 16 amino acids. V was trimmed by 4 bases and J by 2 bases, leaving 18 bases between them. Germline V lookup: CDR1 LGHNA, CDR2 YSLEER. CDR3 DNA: TGCGCCAGCAGCCTCTCCGCACAGGGCCCCACCTACGAGCAGTACTTC. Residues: CASSLSAQGPTYEQYF.

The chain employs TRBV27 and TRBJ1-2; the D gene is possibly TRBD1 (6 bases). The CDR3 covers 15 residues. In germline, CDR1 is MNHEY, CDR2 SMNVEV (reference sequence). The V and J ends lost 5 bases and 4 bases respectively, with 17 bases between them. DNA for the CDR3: TGTGCCAGCAGTGCCCACAGGGCCCAGGCCTATGGCTACACCTTC. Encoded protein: CASSAHRAQAYGYTF.

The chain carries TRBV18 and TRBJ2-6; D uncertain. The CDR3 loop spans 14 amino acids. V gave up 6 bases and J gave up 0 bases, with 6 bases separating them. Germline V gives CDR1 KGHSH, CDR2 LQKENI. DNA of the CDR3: TGTGCCAGCTCTCCTTACTCTGGGGCCAACGTCCTGACTTTC. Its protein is CASSPYSGANVLTF.

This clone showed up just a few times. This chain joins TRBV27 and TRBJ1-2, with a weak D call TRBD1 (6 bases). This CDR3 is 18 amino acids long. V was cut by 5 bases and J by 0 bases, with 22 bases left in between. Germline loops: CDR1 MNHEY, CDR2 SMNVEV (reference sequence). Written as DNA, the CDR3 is TGTGCCAGCAGTCCAATAGGGGGGGGCCAGGGAGCTAACTATGGCTACACCTTC. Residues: CASSPIGGGQGANYGYTF.

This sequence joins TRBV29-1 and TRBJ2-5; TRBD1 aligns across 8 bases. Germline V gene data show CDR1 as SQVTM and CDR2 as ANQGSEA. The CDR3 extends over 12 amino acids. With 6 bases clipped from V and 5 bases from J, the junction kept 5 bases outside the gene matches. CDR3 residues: CSVEDREETQYF. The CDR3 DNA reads TGCAGCGTGGAGGACAGGGAGGAGACCCAGTACTTC.